The T cell receptor beta chain under discussion was sequenced for a study of T-cell memory formation after mild COVID-19. Across the whole study: TCR clusters were mostly confined to one donor each.

The table lists this clonotype with a few counts. Researchers used 5'RACE with constant-segment primers to make TCR alpha and TCR beta cDNA libraries that carry sample barcodes and UMIs. TCRdb used MiXCR to reprocess the 5' RACE reads, holding one entry per CDR3 protein. The sample consists of roughly 350,000 distinct CDR3 sequences, around 21% of them appearing once. The source material was PBMCs or a T cell subset sorted from them (not recorded which). The sequence was collected from an adult woman who had mild COVID-19 (a few samples of this study predate the infection). Cell type and time point are not known.

In DNA, the CDR3 is TGTGCCACCAGTAGCTGGGACTCCTACGAGCAGTACTTC. It codes for CATSSWDSYEQYF. This rearrangement joins TRBV24-1 to TRBJ2-7; D unclear. V was shortened by 6 bases and J by 0 bases, with 8 bases between the two germline ends. Germline CDR1 reads KGHDR; CDR2 reads SFDVKD. This CDR3 has 13 residues.